These T cell receptor beta chains were read from a single sample in a study of blood T cell repertoires in COVID-19. Only in-frame clones appear in the TCRdb table, and some are missing; sequencing was by immunoSEQ multiplex PCR. Of about 250,000 clones in the sample, around 85% were seen once. Input material: peripheral blood. These receptors came from a man older than 75 with acute or convalescent COVID-19. Both conserved end residues are part of each CDR3. The order of the fields is clone size, V gene, J gene, D gene, CDR3 protein, CDR3 DNA. D genes are given only for firm matches. Part of the rows lack a size; the others show once, few, many or a class for expanded clones.

NA	TRBV7-3	TRBJ2-1	TRBD1	CASTQTVGQGAGEQFF	TGTGCCAGCACCCAAACGGTGGGACAGGGGGCTGGTGAGCAGTTCTTC
once	TRBV19	TRBJ2-1	TRBD2	CASSFPAGGPSEQFF	TGTGCCAGTAGCTTCCCAGCGGGAGGGCCAAGTGAGCAGTTCTTC
NA	TRBV7-3	TRBJ1-2	TRBD1	CASSPRQGALGGYTF	TGTGCCAGCAGCCCCAGACAGGGGGCGCTTGGAGGCTACACCTTC
few	TRBV7-8	TRBJ2-7	TRBD2	CASSLAGTSWGEQYF	TGTGCCAGCAGCTTGGCCGGGACTAGCTGGGGCGAGCAGTACTTC
NA	TRBV15	TRBJ2-3	NA	CATSRDLWGGMRDTQYF	TGTGCCACCAGCAGAGATTTGTGGGGGGGCATGAGAGATACGCAGTATTTT
NA	TRBV2	TRBJ2-2	NA	CASSPSTGNTGELFF	TGTGCCAGCAGTCCTTCGACAGGGAACACCGGGGAGCTGTTTTTT
NA	TRBV9	TRBJ1-2	NA	CASSAGGDGKGGYTF	TGTGCCAGCAGCGCCGGGGGAGACGGCAAAGGCGGCTACACCTTC
NA	TRBV5-1	TRBJ2-2	TRBD1	CASWMGQGVIGELFF	TGCGCCAGCTGGATGGGACAGGGGGTAATCGGGGAGCTGTTTTTT
NA	TRBV27	TRBJ2-1	TRBD1	CASTPRGQGKRNEQFF	TGTGCCAGCACCCCCAGGGGACAGGGGAAAAGGAATGAGCAGTTCTTC
NA	TRBV9	TRBJ1-5	NA	CASSVGQGLNQPQHF	TGTGCCAGCAGCGTAGGGCAGGGACTTAATCAGCCCCAGCATTTT
NA	TRBV2	TRBJ2-7	NA	CASSEGGSVYEQYF	TGTGCCAGCAGTGAAGGGGGTAGCGTCTACGAGCAGTACTTC
NA	TRBV19	TRBJ2-1	TRBD1	CASSGGFRDRAVNEQFF	TGTGCCAGTAGTGGTGGATTCCGGGACAGGGCGGTCAATGAGCAGTTCTTC
NA	TRBV7-2	TRBJ2-3	NA	CASSYRERTDTQYF	TGTGCCAGCAGCTACAGGGAGCGAACAGATACGCAGTATTTT
NA	TRBV28	TRBJ2-7	NA	CASSLGPVSLYEQYF	TGTGCCAGCAGTTTAGGTCCGGTTTCTCTCTACGAGCAGTACTTC
NA	TRBV6-5	TRBJ1-2	NA	CASSSYTGTPYGYTF	TGTGCCAGCAGTTCTTATACCGGGACACCCTATGGCTACACCTTC
NA	TRBV29-1	TRBJ2-3	NA	CSVAGGGTDTQYF	TGCAGCGTTGCGGGCGGGGGCACAGATACGCAGTATTTT
NA	TRBV6-5	TRBJ2-7	TRBD1	CASSPTPRTGGEQYF	TGTGCCAGCAGTCCTACTCCGAGGACAGGCGGCGAGCAGTACTTC
NA	TRBV28	TRBJ1-4	TRBD1	CASSLTGATNEKLFF	TGTGCCAGCAGTCTGACAGGGGCAACTAATGAAAAACTGTTTTTT
NA	TRBV20-1	TRBJ2-2	NA	CSAPRDRELFF	TGCAGTGCTCCTCGGGACAGGGAGCTGTTTTTT
NA	TRBV5-8	TRBJ1-5	NA	CASSRTELINYGNQPQHF	TGTGCCAGCAGCCGGACAGAGCTGATTAATTATGGCAATCAGCCCCAGCATTTT
NA	TRBV3-1/TRBV3-2	TRBJ2-7	NA	CASSHQTYEQYF	TGTGCCAGCAGCCATCAAACCTACGAGCAGTACTTC
NA	TRBV30	TRBJ2-6	NA	CAWSPRGTAGANVLTF	TGTGCCTGGAGCCCAAGAGGGACTGCCGGGGCCAACGTCCTGACTTTC
NA	TRBV5-8	TRBJ1-2	TRBD1	CASSSYSGTGGDGYTF	TGTGCCAGCAGCTCCTATTCCGGGACAGGGGGCGATGGCTACACCTTC
NA	TRBV18	TRBJ2-1	TRBD1	CASSPRTGLVNEQFF	TGTGCCAGCTCGCCGAGGACAGGGCTCGTCAATGAGCAGTTCTTC
NA	TRBV11-3	TRBJ2-1	TRBD1	CASSLGGQFPVEQFF	TGTGCCAGCAGCTTAGGGGGACAGTTCCCAGTTGAGCAGTTCTTC
NA	TRBV6-6	TRBJ1-2	TRBD1	CASTGQGHYGYTF	TGTGCCAGCACTGGACAGGGACACTATGGCTACACCTTC
NA	TRBV5-6	TRBJ1-6	TRBD1	CASSAQGAALRSPLHF	TGTGCCAGCAGCGCACAGGGGGCGGCTCTTCGGTCACCCCTCCACTTT
few	TRBV6-5	TRBJ2-2	TRBD1	CASSMTGGNTGELFF	TGTGCCAGCAGCATGACAGGGGGTAACACCGGGGAGCTGTTTTTT
NA	TRBV10-3	TRBJ1-5	NA	CAISDPGFQPQHF	TGTGCCATCAGTGACCCGGGGTTTCAGCCCCAGCATTTT
NA	TRBV19	TRBJ2-1	NA	CASSSSLNPYNEQFF	TGTGCCAGTAGTAGTAGCCTTAATCCCTACAATGAGCAGTTCTTC
once	TRBV5-5	TRBJ2-7	NA	CASSPSYGSYYEQYF	TGTGCCAGCAGCCCCTCTTATGGCTCATACTACGAGCAGTACTTC
NA	TRBV10-1	TRBJ2-7	TRBD1	CASSARTGAYEQYF	TGCGCCAGCAGTGCCCGGACAGGGGCCTACGAGCAGTACTTC
NA	TRBV7-2	TRBJ2-7	NA	CASSLSGDEQYF	TGTGCCAGCAGCTTATCAGGGGACGAGCAGTACTTC
NA	TRBV28	TRBJ1-6	TRBD1	CASSTSGGTLLHF	TGTGCCAGCAGTACTTCAGGGGGAACTCTTCTCCACTTT
NA	TRBV19	TRBJ1-6	NA	CASSQSRFDNSPLHF	TGTGCCAGTAGTCAGTCCAGGTTTGATAATTCACCCCTCCACTTT
NA	TRBV20-1	TRBJ2-3	TRBD2	CSASMLAGAHQYF	TGCAGTGCTAGTATGTTAGCGGGAGCTCACCAGTATTTT
NA	TRBV11-2	TRBJ1-1	NA	CASSLGFGSMNTEAFF	TGTGCCAGCAGCTTAGGCTTCGGGTCTATGAACACTGAAGCTTTCTTT
NA	TRBV2	TRBJ2-7	TRBD1	CASRYRGMNEQYF	TGTGCCAGCAGGTACAGGGGAATGAACGAGCAGTACTTC
once	TRBV5-3	TRBJ1-5	NA	CARSPPGPYSNQPQHF	TGTGCCAGAAGCCCGCCAGGGCCTTATAGCAATCAGCCCCAGCATTTT
NA	TRBV28	TRBJ1-1	TRBD1	CASSFLGRGRITEAFF	TGTGCCAGCAGTTTTTTGGGCAGGGGGCGGATCACTGAAGCTTTCTTT
NA	TRBV7-2	TRBJ1-5	NA	CASSSVQGQPQHF	TGTGCCAGCAGCTCAGTACAGGGTCAGCCCCAGCATTTT
NA	TRBV6-5	TRBJ2-3	NA	CASTYGGITDTQYF	TGTGCCAGCACCTACGGAGGGATCACAGATACGCAGTATTTT
NA	TRBV10-3	TRBJ2-7	TRBD1	CAIRTGGIEYEQYF	TGTGCCATCAGGACAGGGGGCATTGAATACGAGCAGTACTTC
NA	TRBV30	TRBJ1-3	TRBD1	CAGHTGGRGNTIYF	TGTGCCGGGCATACAGGGGGGCGAGGAAACACCATATATTTT
NA	TRBV10-3	TRBJ2-7	NA	CAISESTNHEQYF	TGTGCCATCAGTGAGTCGACAAACCACGAGCAGTACTTC
NA	TRBV6-5	TRBJ1-5	TRBD1	CASSAVQGSNQPQHF	TGTGCCAGCAGCGCCGTACAGGGGAGCAATCAGCCCCAGCATTTT
NA	TRBV3-1/TRBV3-2	TRBJ1-2	NA	CASSQAGRGIGYTF	TGTGCCAGCAGCCAAGCGGGCAGGGGTATTGGCTACACCTTC
NA	TRBV19	TRBJ1-5	NA	CASDDSSGYQPQHF	TGTGCCAGTGACGACAGTAGCGGCTATCAGCCCCAGCATTTT
once	TRBV7-6	TRBJ1-3	NA	CASSLGQTRSGNTIYF	TGTGCCAGCAGCCTAGGACAGACTCGTTCTGGAAACACCATATATTTT
NA	TRBV25-1	TRBJ1-5	NA	CASTGNGVADSNQPQHF	TGTGCCAGCACCGGCAACGGAGTAGCGGATAGCAATCAGCCCCAGCATTTT
NA	TRBV6-1	TRBJ1-2	NA	CASSERGGYGYTF	TGTGCCAGCAGTGAACGGGGGGGGTATGGCTACACCTTC
NA	TRBV20-1	TRBJ1-6	NA	CSASEPGFNSPLHF	TGCAGTGCTAGTGAGCCAGGGTTCAATTCACCCCTCCACTTT